This passage covers 4 T cell receptor beta chains from one sample sequenced in a study of T cell responses to AZD1222 COVID-19 vaccine. Assay used: immunoSEQ multiplex PCR; TCRdb lists only in-frame clones, some missing. The profile shows about 110,000 clones, about 87% of them singletons. Sequences were derived from peripheral blood, sampled 28 days after the second AZD1222 dose. Receptors originate from an adult who received the AZD1222 COVID-19 vaccine.

The CDR3 here is CASSQGTGDYEQYF. CDR3 coding DNA: TGTGCCAGCAGCCAAGGGACAGGGGACTACGAGCAGTACTTC. The V and J genes are TRBV11-3 and TRBJ2-7, with 10 bases lining up with TRBD1. The CDR3 loop spans 14 amino acids. Germline V gene lookup returns CDR1 SGHNT and CDR2 YENEEA. The ends lost 5 bases at V and 3 bases at J; junction bases unmatched: 4. Filled out from reference TRBV11-3 and TRBJ2-7, the complete variable domain reads EAGVVQSPRYKIIEKKQPVAFWCNPISGHNTLYWYLQNLGQGPELLIRYENEEAVDDSQLPKDRFSAERLKGVDSTLKIQPAELGDSAVYLCASSQGTGDYEQYFGPGTRLTVT.

The CDR3 sequence is CASSIGGEAFF. CDR3 bases: TGTGCCAGTAGTATAGGAGGTGAAGCTTTCTTT. This chain connects TRBV19 to TRBJ1-1, with D hard to call. Germline loops: CDR1 LNHDA, CDR2 SQIVND (reference sequence). This CDR3 contains 11 residues. V was shortened by 1 base and J by 7 bases, with 4 bases between the two germline ends.

The genes are TRBV3-1 (or the pseudogene TRBV3-2) and TRBJ1-5, with D perhaps TRBD1 (5 bases). The germline gives CDR1 LGHDT, CDR2 YNNKEL (reference sequence). The CDR3 totals 15 residues. V was pared by 0 bases and J by 2 bases, with 8 bases between. The CDR3 DNA reads TGTGCCAGCAGCCAAGAGGGGCCGGGCAATCAGCCCCAGCATTTT. It translates to CASSQEGPGNQPQHF.

The chain links TRBV3-1 (or the pseudogene TRBV3-2) to TRBJ2-3, with D possibly being TRBD2 (5 bases). There are 15 residues in the CDR3. V was trimmed by 0 bases and J by 0 bases, leaving 7 bases between them. The germline V gene has CDR1 LGHDT and CDR2 YNNKEL (reference sequence). This CDR3 reads CASSQEGRSTDTQYF. The CDR3 DNA reads as TGTGCCAGCAGCCAAGAGGGGAGAAGCACAGATACGCAGTATTTT.